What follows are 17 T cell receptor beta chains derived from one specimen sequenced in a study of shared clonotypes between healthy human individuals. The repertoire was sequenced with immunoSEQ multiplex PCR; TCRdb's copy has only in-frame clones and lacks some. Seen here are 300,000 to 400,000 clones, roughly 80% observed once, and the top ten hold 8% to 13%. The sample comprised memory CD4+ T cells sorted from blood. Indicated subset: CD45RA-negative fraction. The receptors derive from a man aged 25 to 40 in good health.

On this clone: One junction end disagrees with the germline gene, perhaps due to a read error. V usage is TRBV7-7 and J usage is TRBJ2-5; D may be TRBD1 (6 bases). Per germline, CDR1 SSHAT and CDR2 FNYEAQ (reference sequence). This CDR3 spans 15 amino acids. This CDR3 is CASNPRTEVQETQYF. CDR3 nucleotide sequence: TGTGCTAGCAACCCTAGGACAGAAGTTCAAGAGACCCAGTACTTC.

The CDR3 DNA reads TGTGCCAGTACTAGCGGGGAAACCTACAATGAGCAGTTCTTC. Protein product: CASTSGETYNEQFF. The chain recombines TRBV19 with TRBJ2-1; 9 bases agree with TRBD2. CDR1 is LNHDA, CDR2 SQIVND, per germline (reference sequence). Trimming removed 7 bases from V and 2 bases from J; junction bases left unmatched: 3. The CDR3 spans 14 residues.

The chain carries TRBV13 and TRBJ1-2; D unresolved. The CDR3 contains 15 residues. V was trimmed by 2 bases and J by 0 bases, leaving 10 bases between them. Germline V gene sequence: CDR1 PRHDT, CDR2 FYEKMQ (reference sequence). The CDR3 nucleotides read TGTGCCAGCAGCTTATCGGGTCCGACTAACTATGGCTACACCTTC. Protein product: CASSLSGPTNYGYTF. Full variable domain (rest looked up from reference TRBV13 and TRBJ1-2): AAGVIQSPRHLIKEKRETATLKCYPIPRHDTVYWYQQGPGQDPQFLISFYEKMQSDKGSIPDRFSAQQFSDYHSELNMSSLELGDSALYFCASSLSGPTNYGYTFGSGTRLTVV.

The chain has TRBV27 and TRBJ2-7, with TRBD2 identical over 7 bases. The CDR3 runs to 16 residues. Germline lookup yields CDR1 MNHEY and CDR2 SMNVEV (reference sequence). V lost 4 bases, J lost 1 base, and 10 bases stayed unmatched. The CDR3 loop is CASSSIASGISYEQYF. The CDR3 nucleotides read TGTGCCAGCAGTTCCATTGCCAGCGGGATATCCTACGAGCAGTACTTC.

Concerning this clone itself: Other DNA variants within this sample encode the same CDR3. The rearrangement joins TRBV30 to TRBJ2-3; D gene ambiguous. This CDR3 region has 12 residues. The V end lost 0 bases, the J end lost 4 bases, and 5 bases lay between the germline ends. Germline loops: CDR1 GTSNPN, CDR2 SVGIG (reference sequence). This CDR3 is CAWSVGPDTQYF. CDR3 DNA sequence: TGTGCCTGGAGTGTTGGACCAGATACGCAGTATTTT.

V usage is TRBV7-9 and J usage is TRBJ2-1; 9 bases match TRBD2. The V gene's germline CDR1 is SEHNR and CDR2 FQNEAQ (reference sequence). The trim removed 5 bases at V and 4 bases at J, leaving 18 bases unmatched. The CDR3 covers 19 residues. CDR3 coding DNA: TGTGCCAGCAGCACCGACAGGGTGTCTAGCGGGAAAAGGTACAATGAGCAGTTCTTC. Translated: CASSTDRVSSGKRYNEQFF.

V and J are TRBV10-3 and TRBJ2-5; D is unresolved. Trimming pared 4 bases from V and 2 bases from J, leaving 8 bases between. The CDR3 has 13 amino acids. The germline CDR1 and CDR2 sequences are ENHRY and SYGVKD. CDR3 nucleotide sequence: TGTGCCATCAGTGTACGGCAACAAGAGACCCAGTACTTC. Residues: CAISVRQQETQYF.

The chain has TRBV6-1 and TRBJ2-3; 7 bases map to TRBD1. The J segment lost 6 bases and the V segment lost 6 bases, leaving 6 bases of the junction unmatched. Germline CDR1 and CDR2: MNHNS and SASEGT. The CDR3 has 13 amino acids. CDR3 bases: TGTGCCAGCAGAGACAGGGTGGTGGATACGCAGTATTTT. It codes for CASRDRVVDTQYF.

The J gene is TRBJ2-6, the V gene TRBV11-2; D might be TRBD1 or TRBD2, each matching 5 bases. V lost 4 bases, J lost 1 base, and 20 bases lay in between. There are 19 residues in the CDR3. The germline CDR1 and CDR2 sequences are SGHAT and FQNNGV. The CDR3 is CASSSGKGRTVSGANVLTF. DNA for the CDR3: TGTGCCAGCAGCTCAGGCAAGGGACGGACTGTTTCTGGGGCCAACGTCCTGACTTTC. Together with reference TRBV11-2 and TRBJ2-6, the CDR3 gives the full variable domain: EAGVAQSPRYKIIEKRQSVAFWCNPISGHATLYWYQQILGQGPKLLIQFQNNGVVDDSQLPKDRFSAERLKGVDSTLKIQPAKLEDSAVYLCASSSGKGRTVSGANVLTFGAGSRLTVL.

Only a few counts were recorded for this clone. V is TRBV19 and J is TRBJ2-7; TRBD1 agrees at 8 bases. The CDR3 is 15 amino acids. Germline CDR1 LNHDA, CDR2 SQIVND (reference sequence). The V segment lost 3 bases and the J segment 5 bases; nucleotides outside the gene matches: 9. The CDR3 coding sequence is TGTGCCAGTAGTATTTCCCAGGGGGCGGGTCACGAGCAGTACTTC. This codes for CASSISQGAGHEQYF. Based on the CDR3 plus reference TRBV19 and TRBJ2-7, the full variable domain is DGGITQSPKYLFRKEGQNVTLSCEQNLNHDAMYWYRQDPGQGLRLIYYSQIVNDFQKGDIAEGYSVSREKKESFPLTVTSAQKNPTAFYLCASSISQGAGHEQYFGPGTRLTVT.

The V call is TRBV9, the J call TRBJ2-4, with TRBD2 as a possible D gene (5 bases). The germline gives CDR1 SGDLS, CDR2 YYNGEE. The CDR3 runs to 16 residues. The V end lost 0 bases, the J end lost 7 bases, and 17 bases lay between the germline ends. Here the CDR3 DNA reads TGTGCCAGCAGCGTAGAGGGAAGTCTTCCGGGGAACATTCAGTACTTC. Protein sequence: CASSVEGSLPGNIQYF.

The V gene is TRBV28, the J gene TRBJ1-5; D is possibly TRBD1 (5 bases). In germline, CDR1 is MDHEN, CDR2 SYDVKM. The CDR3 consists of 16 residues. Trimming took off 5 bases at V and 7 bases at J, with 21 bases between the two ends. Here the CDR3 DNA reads TGTGCCAGCAGTCTTCTAACTTTCGGAAGGGGACAGCCCCAGCATTTT. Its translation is CASSLLTFGRGQPQHF.

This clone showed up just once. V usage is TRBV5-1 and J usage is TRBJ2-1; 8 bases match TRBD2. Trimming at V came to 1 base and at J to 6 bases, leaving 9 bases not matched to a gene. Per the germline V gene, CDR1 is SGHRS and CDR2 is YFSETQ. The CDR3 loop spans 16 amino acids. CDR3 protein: CASSLSPAGVGNEQFF. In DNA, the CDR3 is TGCGCCAGCAGCTTGTCCCCAGCGGGAGTTGGCAATGAGCAGTTCTTC.

CDR3 loop: CASSWSQVGDTQYF. The CDR3 DNA reads TGTGCCAGCAGTTGGTCCCAGGTTGGAGATACGCAGTATTTT. The gene calls are TRBV28 and TRBJ2-3; unclear D gene. CDR1 and CDR2 (germline): MDHEN, SYDVKM. With 4 bases removed from V and 5 bases from J, the gap between germline ends came to 13 bases. CDR3 length equals 14 residues.

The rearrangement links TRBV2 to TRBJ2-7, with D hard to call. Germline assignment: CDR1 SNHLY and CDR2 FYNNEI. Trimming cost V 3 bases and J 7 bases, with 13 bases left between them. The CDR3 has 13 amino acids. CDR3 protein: CASSERLYVEQYF. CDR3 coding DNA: TGTGCCAGCAGTGAGCGCCTCTATGTTGAGCAGTACTTC.

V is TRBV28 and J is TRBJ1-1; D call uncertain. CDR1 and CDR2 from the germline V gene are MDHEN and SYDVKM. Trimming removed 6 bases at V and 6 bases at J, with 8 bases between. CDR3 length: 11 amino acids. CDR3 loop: CASRTTSEAFF. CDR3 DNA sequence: TGTGCCAGCAGGACAACCTCTGAAGCTTTCTTT.

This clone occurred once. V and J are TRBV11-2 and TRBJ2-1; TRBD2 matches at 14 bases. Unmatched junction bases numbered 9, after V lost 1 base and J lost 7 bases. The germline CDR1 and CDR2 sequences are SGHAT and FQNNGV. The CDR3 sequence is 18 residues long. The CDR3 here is CASSLGPGLAGVINEQFF. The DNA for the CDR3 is TGTGCCAGCAGCTTAGGACCGGGACTAGCGGGAGTAATAAATGAGCAGTTCTTC.